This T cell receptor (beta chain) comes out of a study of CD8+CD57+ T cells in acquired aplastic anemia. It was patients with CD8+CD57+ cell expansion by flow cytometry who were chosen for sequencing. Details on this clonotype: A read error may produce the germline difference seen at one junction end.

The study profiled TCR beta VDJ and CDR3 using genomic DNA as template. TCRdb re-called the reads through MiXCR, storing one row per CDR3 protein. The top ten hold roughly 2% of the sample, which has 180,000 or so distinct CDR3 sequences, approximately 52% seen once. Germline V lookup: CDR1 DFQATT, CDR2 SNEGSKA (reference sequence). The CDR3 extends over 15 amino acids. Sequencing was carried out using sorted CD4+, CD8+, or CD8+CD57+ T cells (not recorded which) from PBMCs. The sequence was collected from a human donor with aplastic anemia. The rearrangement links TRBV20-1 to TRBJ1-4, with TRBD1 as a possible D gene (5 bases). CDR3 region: CSARVPWGGNEKLFF. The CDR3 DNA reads TGCAGTGCTAGAGTCCCCTGGGGGGGAAATGAGAAACTGTTTTTT.